The present TCR beta chain was sequenced within a study of shared clonotypes between healthy human individuals. CD8 cells regarded as naive lacked CD45RO, were positively chosen for CCR7, and omitted terminally differentiated effector memory CD45RA+ cells. This table comes from immunoSEQ multiplex PCR, and its TCRdb copy is limited to in-frame clones, with some not included. The data contain 2 million or so clones, about 95% of them singletons. The CDR3 runs 16 residues. J gave up 3 bases and V 4 bases, and 12 bases lay outside the gene matches. Per germline, CDR1 SEHNR and CDR2 FQNEAQ (reference sequence).

The sample was naive CD8+ T cells sorted from blood. The V and J genes are TRBV7-9 and TRBJ2-7; TRBD2 aligns across 7 bases. This TCR was sampled from a man younger than 30 in good health. CDR3 nucleotide sequence: TGTGCCAGCAGCTCAAGCTCGGGACTACCTCTCTACGAGCAGTACTTC. It is translated as CASSSSSGLPLYEQYF.